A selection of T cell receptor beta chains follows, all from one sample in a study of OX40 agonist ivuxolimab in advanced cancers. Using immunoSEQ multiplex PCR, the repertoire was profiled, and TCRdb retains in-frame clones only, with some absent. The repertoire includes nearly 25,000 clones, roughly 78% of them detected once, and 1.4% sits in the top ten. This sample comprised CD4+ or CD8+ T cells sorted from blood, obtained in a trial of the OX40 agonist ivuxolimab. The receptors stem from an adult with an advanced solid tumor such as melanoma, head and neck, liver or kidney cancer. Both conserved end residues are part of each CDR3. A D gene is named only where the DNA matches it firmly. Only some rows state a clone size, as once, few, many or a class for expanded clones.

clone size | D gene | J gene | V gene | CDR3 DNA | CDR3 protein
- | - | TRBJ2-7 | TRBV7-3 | TGTGCCAGCAGCTCCGCAGATGGTTACGAGCAGTACTTC | CASSSADGYEQYF
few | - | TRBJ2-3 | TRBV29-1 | TGCAGCGTCACAGGGAGGACGCAGTATTTT | CSVTGRTQYF
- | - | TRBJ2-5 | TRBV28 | TGTGCCAGCAGTGGGGTAGGGGGGACCACTAACCAAGAGACCCAGTACTTC | CASSGVGGTTNQETQYF
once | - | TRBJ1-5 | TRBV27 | TGTGCCAGCAGTTCCGTATCGATGGGGGGGAATCAGCCCCAGCATTTT | CASSSVSMGGNQPQHF
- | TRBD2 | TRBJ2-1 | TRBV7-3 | TGTGCCAGCAGCCAAAGCGGGAGGGCGTACAATGAGCAGTTCTTC | CASSQSGRAYNEQFF
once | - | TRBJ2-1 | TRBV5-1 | TGCGCCAGCAGCTTCGGTCAAAATGAGCAGTTCTTC | CASSFGQNEQFF
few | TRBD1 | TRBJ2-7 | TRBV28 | TGTGCCAGCAAGACAGGGGGGTCCTACGAGCAGTACTTC | CASKTGGSYEQYF
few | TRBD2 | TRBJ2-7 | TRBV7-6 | TGTGCCAGCAGCTTAAGGGAGGGCCATTCCTACGAGCAGTACTTC | CASSLREGHSYEQYF
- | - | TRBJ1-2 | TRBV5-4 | TGTGCCAGCAGCCAGGGCCAGGGTGATAGCGGCTACACCTTC | CASSQGQGDSGYTF
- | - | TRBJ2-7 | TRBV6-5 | TGTGCCAGCAGTTACTCCGCAGCCCGGGCCTACGAGCAGTACTTC | CASSYSAARAYEQYF
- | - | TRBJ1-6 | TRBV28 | TGTGCCAGCAGTGAGGTTAATTCACCCCTCCACTTT | CASSEVNSPLHF
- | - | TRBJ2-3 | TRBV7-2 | TGTGCCAGCAGAGGAGCAAGCACAGATACGCAGTATTTT | CASRGASTDTQYF
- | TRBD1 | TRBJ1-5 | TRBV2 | TGTGCCAGCAGGGACCTGACAGGGGGAGCTCAGCCCCAGCATTTT | CASRDLTGGAQPQHF
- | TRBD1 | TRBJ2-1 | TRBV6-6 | TGTGCCAGCACGCGGCGTGGACAGGGGGCAATCGATGAGCAGTTCTTC | CASTRRGQGAIDEQFF
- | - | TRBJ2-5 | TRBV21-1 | TGTGCCAGCAGCAAAGTAATAGGAAGCGGGTACCAAGAGACCCAGTACTTC | CASSKVIGSGYQETQYF
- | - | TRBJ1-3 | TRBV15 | TGTGCCACCAGCAGAAGAGCCGAATCCCACCTTTCTGGAAACACCATATATTTT | CATSRRAESHLSGNTIYF
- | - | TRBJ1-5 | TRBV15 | TGTGCCACCAGCGTCGGGACTCCCAATCAGCCCCAGCATTTT | CATSVGTPNQPQHF
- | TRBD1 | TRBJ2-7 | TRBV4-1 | TGCGCCAGCAGCTCTAACAGGGGGCGCGACTACGAGCAGTACTTC | CASSSNRGRDYEQYF
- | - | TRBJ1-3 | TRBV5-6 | TGTGCCAGCAGCTTGTTCGGGGGCTCAGGAAACACCATATATTTT | CASSLFGGSGNTIYF
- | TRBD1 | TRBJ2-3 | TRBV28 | TGTGCCAGCAGTGATCCGGGACAGGGGATGGATACGCAGTATTTT | CASSDPGQGMDTQYF
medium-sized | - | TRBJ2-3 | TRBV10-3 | TGTGCCATCAGCCCCCGGAATGCGGATACGCAGTATTTT | CAISPRNADTQYF
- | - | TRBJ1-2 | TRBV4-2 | TGTGCCAGCAGCCACAGGGTAAACTATGGCTACACCTTC | CASSHRVNYGYTF
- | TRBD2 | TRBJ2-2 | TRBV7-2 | TGTGCCAGCAGCTTTTCTAGCGGGTCCCCCGGGGAGCTGTTTTTT | CASSFSSGSPGELFF
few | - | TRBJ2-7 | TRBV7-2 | TGTGCCAGCAGCTTAGCGGAGGAGCAGTACTTC | CASSLAEEQYF
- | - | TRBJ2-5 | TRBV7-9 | TGTGCCAGCAGCTTAGCAGAAGAGACCCAGTACTTC | CASSLAEETQYF
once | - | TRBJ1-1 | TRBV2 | TGTGCCAGCAGTGACCAGGGCAACACTGAAGCTTTCTTT | CASSDQGNTEAFF
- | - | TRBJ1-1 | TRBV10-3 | TGTGCCATCAGTGAAGCGAACACTGAAGCTTTCTTT | CAISEANTEAFF
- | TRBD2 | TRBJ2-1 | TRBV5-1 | TGCGCCAGCAGCTTCACCTTAGCGGGGGAGGACAATGAGCAGTTCTTC | CASSFTLAGEDNEQFF
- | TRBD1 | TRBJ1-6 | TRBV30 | TGTGCCTGGGGGCCAGGGACAGATTCACCCCTCCACTTT | CAWGPGTDSPLHF
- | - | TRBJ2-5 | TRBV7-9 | TGTGCCAGCAGCTCCCCCCGGATTAGCCTGCAGACCCAGTACTTC | CASSSPRISLQTQYF
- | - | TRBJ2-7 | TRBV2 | TGTGCCAGCAGGGGACACTTCTACGAGCAGTACTTC | CASRGHFYEQYF
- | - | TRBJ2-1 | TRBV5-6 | TGTGCCAGCAGCTCGTACAATGAGCAGTTCTTC | CASSSYNEQFF
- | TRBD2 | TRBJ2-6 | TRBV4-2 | TGTGCCAGCAGCCAAGAGGGGAGGGTTGGGGCCAACGTCCTGACTTTC | CASSQEGRVGANVLTF
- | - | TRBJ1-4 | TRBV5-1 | TGCGCCAGCAGCATTGGAGGTGGGAATGAAAAACTGTTTTTT | CASSIGGGNEKLFF
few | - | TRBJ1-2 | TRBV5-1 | TGCGCCAGCAGCCCTCGGGGCGATAAGAACTATGGCTACACCTTC | CASSPRGDKNYGYTF
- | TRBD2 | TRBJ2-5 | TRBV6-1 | TGTGCCAGCACCAAAGGGACTAGCGGACAAGAGACCCAGTACTTC | CASTKGTSGQETQYF
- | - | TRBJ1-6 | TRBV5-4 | TGTGCCAGCACCCAGGACAGTGGCAATTCACCCCTCCACTTT | CASTQDSGNSPLHF
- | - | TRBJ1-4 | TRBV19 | TGTGCCAGCCAACTCTCCGGGACGGCGAATGAAAAACTGTTTTTT | CASQLSGTANEKLFF
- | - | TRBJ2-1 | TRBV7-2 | TGTGCCAGCCTTGAACGTATGAAATCGGAGCAGTTCTTC | CASLERMKSEQFF
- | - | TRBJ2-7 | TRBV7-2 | TGTGCCAGCAGCTTCGAACGGAGTTCCTACGAGCAGTACTTC | CASSFERSSYEQYF
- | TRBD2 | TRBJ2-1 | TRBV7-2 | TGTGCCAGCAGCTTACGACTAGCGGGCGGGTCCTACAATGAGCAGTTCTTC | CASSLRLAGGSYNEQFF
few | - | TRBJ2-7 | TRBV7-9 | TGTGCCAGCAGCTTATTGAACGAGCAGTACTTC | CASSLLNEQYF